This TCR beta chain stems from a study of post-analysis software for immune sequencing data. Study as a whole: The courses of disease that were included comprised relapsing-remitting, secondary progressive and progressive-relapsing multiple sclerosis. Study observations and caveats: Higher frequency in patients than in controls was seen for about five TRBV segments, with TRBV5-6, TRBV5-1 and TRBV20-1 among them. The study found significantly lower normalized Chao1 diversity in multiple sclerosis patients than in controls.

Germline V gene data show CDR1 as DFQATT and CDR2 as SNEGSKA (reference sequence). This CDR3 spans 15 amino acids. With respect to this clonotype: Its antigen remains unidentified.

The library was made from cDNA and included unique molecular identifiers. With about 0.95 to 11 million T cells as the source, 540,000 or so cDNA molecules resulted. One entry per CDR3 protein, called by TCRdb with MiXCR from the PCR reads. The table shows around 200,000 distinct CDR3 sequences, with 29% occurring only once. This clonotype was obtained from a girl between 2 and 17 years old with multiple sclerosis. The chain links TRBV20-1 to TRBJ2-1; perhaps D is TRBD1 or TRBD2 (5 bases each). The closer fit of TRBJ2-7 to the DNA end suggests the J call may be wrong. The sample was blood. In DNA, the CDR3 is TGCAGTGCTAGAGGAGGGGTAAACTCCTACAACGAGCAGTACTTC. This translates into CSARGGVNSYNEQYF.